This T cell receptor (beta chain) was identified in a study of identical twins. Germline V gene lookup returns CDR1 SGHTA and CDR2 FQGNSA. V lost 7 bases, J lost 1 base, and 16 bases lay in between. The CDR3 runs to 15 residues. TCRdb redid the calling of the 5' RACE reads with MiXCR, one entry per CDR3 protein. Seen here are about 340,000 distinct CDR3 sequences, 9% observed once, and the top ten hold under 9.5%. This TCR was recovered from a woman aged 45-65 years in good health. The sample was naive T cells sorted from blood. V and J are TRBV7-2 and TRBJ2-5; a weak D match, TRBD2 (6 bases). The CDR3 is CASIFSGALQETQYF. CDR3 DNA: TGTGCCAGCATCTTTAGCGGAGCACTCCAAGAGACCCAGTACTTC.